The 10 T cell receptor beta chains in this list originate from one sample, sequenced in a study of response to subunit inactivated influenza vaccine. TCRdb recomputed calls from the RT-PCR reads with MiXCR, one row per CDR3 protein. Altogether 610,000 or so distinct CDR3 sequences are present, around 13% being singletons, with the ten largest covering 11%. The source material was PBMCs from blood, sampled 11 to 12 days after vaccination. These receptor sequences come from a man aged 50-59 years who received an inactivated influenza vaccine.

CDR3 sequence (DNA): TGCGCCAGCAGCCAAGAACTAGTACAAGAGACCCAGTACTTC. Translated: CASSQELVQETQYF. The chain employs TRBV4-3 and TRBJ2-5; TRBD2 is a possible D gene (5 bases). There are 14 residues in the CDR3. Per germline, CDR1 LGHNA and CDR2 YSLEER. Trimming cost V 0 bases and J 2 bases, with 7 bases left between them.

This clonotype was seen only a few times. Here the CDR3 reads CATSRERDTQYF. In nucleotides, the CDR3 is TGTGCCACCAGCAGAGAGAGAGATACGCAGTATTTT. This chain links TRBV15 with TRBJ2-3; no reliable D call. Germline CDR1 is LNHNV and CDR2 is YYDKDF (reference sequence). V lost 0 bases to trimming and J lost 5 bases, with 3 bases between them. The CDR3 has 12 residues. Variable domain in full (rest from reference TRBV15 and TRBJ2-3): DAMVIQNPRYQVTQFGKPVTLSCSQTLNHNVMYWYQQKSSQAPKLLFHYYDKDFNNEADTPDNFQSRRPNTSFCFLDIRSPGLGDTAMYLCATSRERDTQYFGPGTRLTVL.

The rearrangement links TRBV10-3 to TRBJ2-4; a possible D gene is TRBD1 (6 bases). Germline loops: CDR1 ENHRY, CDR2 SYGVKD. V was clipped by 5 bases and J by 9 bases, with 11 bases between them. This CDR3 comprises 12 residues. In DNA, the CDR3 is TGTGCCATCAGTCCAGAACAGGGCATTCAGTACTTC. Residues: CAISPEQGIQYF.

The V and J genes are TRBV6-5 and TRBJ2-2; perhaps TRBD1 as D (5 bases). This CDR3 comprises 15 residues. V was shortened by 0 bases and J by 5 bases, with 10 bases between the two germline ends. Germline lookup yields CDR1 MNHEY and CDR2 SVGAGI. The CDR3 spells CASSYSMAGTGELFF. The CDR3 DNA reads as TGTGCCAGCAGTTACTCGATGGCAGGGACCGGGGAGCTGTTTTTT.

The chain is built from TRBV15 and TRBJ2-3; 10 bases fit TRBD2. CDR3 length equals 16 residues. The germline V gene encodes CDR1 LNHNV and CDR2 YYDKDF (reference sequence). J gave up 0 bases and V 7 bases, and 7 bases lay outside the gene matches. The CDR3 loop reads CATTSGSTSSTDTQYF. For the CDR3, the DNA is TGTGCCACCACTAGCGGGAGCACCAGTAGCACAGATACGCAGTATTTT.

The chain couples TRBV6-2 or TRBV6-3 to TRBJ2-1; 7 nucleotides line up with TRBD1. The V gene end was trimmed by 6 bases and the J gene end by 0 bases; junction bases not matched to a gene: 8. CDR3 length: 16 amino acids. Germline CDR1 and CDR2: MNHEY and SVGEGT. In DNA form, the CDR3 reads TGTGCCAGCAGCCCACGCGACAGGGTCTCCTACAATGAGCAGTTCTTC. Its protein is CASSPRDRVSYNEQFF.

This clonotype has just a few counts. The rearrangement links TRBV2 to TRBJ1-4; D remains unclear. Germline assignment: CDR1 SNHLY and CDR2 FYNNEI. V lost 5 bases and J 8 bases, leaving 12 bases between the germline ends. CDR3 size: 13 residues. The CDR3 DNA reads TGTGCCAGCAGTTCGCCGCCCAGGGAAAAACTGTTTTTT. This encodes CASSSPPREKLFF.

V is TRBV20-1 and J is TRBJ1-1; no firm D call. V lost 4 bases and J 7 bases, leaving 7 bases between the germline ends. This CDR3 is 10 amino acids long. Germline V lookup: CDR1 DFQATT, CDR2 SNEGSKA (reference sequence). This CDR3 is CSAKDGEAFF. CDR3 nucleotide sequence: TGCAGTGCTAAGGATGGTGAAGCTTTCTTT.

The sample holds a few counts of this clonotype. The chain has TRBV3-1 and TRBJ2-3, with 8 bases aligning to TRBD2. The germline CDR1 and CDR2 sequences are LGHDT and YNNKEL (reference sequence). There are 15 residues in the CDR3. The trim removed 0 bases at V and 7 bases at J, leaving 6 bases unmatched. CDR3 DNA sequence: TGTGCCAGCAGCCAAGATAGCGGGAACGGAAATACGCAGTATTTT. This sequence encodes CASSQDSGNGNTQYF.

The V gene is TRBV7-2, the J gene TRBJ1-6, with D unresolved. CDR1 SGHTA and CDR2 FQGNSA come from the germline V gene. The CDR3 has 17 residues. V gave up 4 bases and J gave up 0 bases, with 13 bases separating them. In DNA form, the CDR3 reads TGTGCCAGCAGCTACCGTCGAGGCCTCTCCTATAATTCACCCCTCCACTTT. Protein: CASSYRRGLSYNSPLHF.